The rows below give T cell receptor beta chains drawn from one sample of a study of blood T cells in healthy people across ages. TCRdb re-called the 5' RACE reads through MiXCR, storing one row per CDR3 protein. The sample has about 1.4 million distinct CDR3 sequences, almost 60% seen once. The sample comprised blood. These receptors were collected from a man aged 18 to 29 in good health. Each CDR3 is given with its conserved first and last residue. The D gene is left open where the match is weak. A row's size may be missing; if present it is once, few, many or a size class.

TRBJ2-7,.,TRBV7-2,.,CASSLPVNLPVDHEQYF,TGTGCCAGCAGCTTACCCGTGAACTTACCGGTGGACCACGAGCAGTACTTC
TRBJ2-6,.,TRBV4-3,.,CASSQDAYSGANVLTF,TGCGCCAGCAGCCAAGACGCGTACTCTGGGGCCAACGTCCTGACTTTC
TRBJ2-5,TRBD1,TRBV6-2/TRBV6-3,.,CASNLGQGNQETQYF,TGTGCCAGCAACCTGGGACAGGGGAATCAAGAGACCCAGTACTTC
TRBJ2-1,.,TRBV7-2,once,CASSPTMTNEQFF,TGTGCCAGCAGCCCTACCATGACCAATGAGCAGTTCTTC
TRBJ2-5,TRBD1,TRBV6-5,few,CASSPPGQGKTQYF,TGTGCCAGCAGTCCTCCGGGACAGGGGAAGACCCAGTACTTC
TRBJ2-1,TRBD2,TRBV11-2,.,CASSPDGRSDNEQFF,TGTGCCAGCAGCCCCGACGGGAGGTCCGACAATGAGCAGTTCTTC
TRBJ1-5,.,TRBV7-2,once,CASSATGRGQPQHF,TGTGCCAGCAGCGCAACAGGGAGGGGACAGCCCCAGCATTTT
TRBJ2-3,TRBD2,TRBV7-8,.,CASSLGGGGSHTQYF,TGTGCCAGCAGCTTGGGCGGGGGAGGGTCTCATACGCAGTATTTT
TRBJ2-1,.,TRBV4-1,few,CASSQAGTDNEQFF,TGCGCCAGCAGCCAAGCCGGGACTGACAATGAGCAGTTCTTC
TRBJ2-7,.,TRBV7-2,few,CASSLASVGYSYEQYF,TGTGCCAGCAGCTTAGCTTCGGTCGGGTACTCCTACGAGCAGTACTTC
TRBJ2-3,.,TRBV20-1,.,CSAPLPALSTDTQYF,TGCAGTGCTCCCCTCCCCGCCCTGAGCACAGATACGCAGTATTTT
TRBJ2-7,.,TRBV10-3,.,CAISPKSLADSSYEQYF,TGTGCCATCAGTCCCAAGAGTTTGGCCGATAGCTCCTACGAGCAGTACTTC
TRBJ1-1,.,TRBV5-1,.,CASSLAGTFNTEAFF,TGCGCCAGCAGCTTGGCCGGGACCTTTAACACTGAAGCTTTCTTT
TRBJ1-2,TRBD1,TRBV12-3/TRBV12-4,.,CASSFGQARGYTF,TGTGCCAGCAGTTTCGGACAGGCTCGGGGCTACACCTTC
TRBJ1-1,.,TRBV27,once,CASSWVQGREAFF,TGTGCCAGCAGTTGGGTTCAGGGGCGTGAAGCTTTCTTT
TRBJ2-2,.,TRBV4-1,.,CASSQVKGPFTGELFF,TGCGCCAGCAGCCAAGTCAAGGGGCCTTTCACCGGGGAGCTGTTTTTT
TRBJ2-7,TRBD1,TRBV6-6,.,CASSYSWDRAYEQYF,TGTGCCAGCAGTTACTCGTGGGACAGGGCCTACGAGCAGTACTTC
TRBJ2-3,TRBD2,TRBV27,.,CASSSVRLAGGPDTQYF,TGTGCCAGCAGTTCCGTTCGACTAGCGGGGGGGCCGGATACGCAGTATTTT
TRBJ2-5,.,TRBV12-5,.,CASGYIDRSDDLQETQYF,TGTGCTAGTGGTTACATCGACAGAAGCGACGACCTACAAGAGACCCAGTACTTC
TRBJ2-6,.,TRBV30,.,CAWSVQRRTHPGANVLTF,TGTGCCTGGAGTGTACAACGGCGCACCCATCCTGGGGCCAACGTCCTGACTTTC
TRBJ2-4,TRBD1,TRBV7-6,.,CASSLATGGNIQYF,TGTGCCAGCAGCTTAGCGACAGGGGGAAACATTCAGTACTTC
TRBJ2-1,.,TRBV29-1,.,CSVARTANNEQFF,TGCAGCGTTGCCAGGACAGCCAACAATGAGCAGTTCTTC
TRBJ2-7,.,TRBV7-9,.,CASSLQDVYNEQYF,TGTGCCAGCAGCTTACAGGACGTATACAATGAGCAGTACTTC
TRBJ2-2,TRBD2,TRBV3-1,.,CASSQESGRVARGGELFF,TGTGCCAGCAGCCAAGAGTCTGGGAGGGTGGCCCGAGGCGGGGAGCTGTTTTTT
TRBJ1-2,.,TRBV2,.,CASLHLSSPTYGYTF,TGTGCCAGCCTCCATCTATCTTCACCGACCTATGGCTACACCTTC
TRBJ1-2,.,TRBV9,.,CASSLDSRPTYGYTF,TGTGCCAGCAGTCTAGACAGTCGACCCACATATGGCTACACCTTC
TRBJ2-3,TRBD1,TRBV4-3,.,CASSQGADRGGDTQYF,TGCGCCAGCAGCCAAGGGGCAGACAGGGGCGGCGATACGCAGTATTTT
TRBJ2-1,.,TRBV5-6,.,CASSQGRLGYNEQFF,TGTGCCAGCAGCCAGGGACGACTAGGGTACAATGAGCAGTTCTTC
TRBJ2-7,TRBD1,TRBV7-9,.,CASSPTGQGNYEQYF,TGTGCCAGCAGCCCTACGGGACAGGGGAACTACGAGCAGTACTTC
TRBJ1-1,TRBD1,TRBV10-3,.,CAISVLVGGGARGATEAFF,TGTGCCATCAGTGTCCTCGTAGGAGGGGGCGCAAGAGGGGCCACTGAAGCTTTCTTT
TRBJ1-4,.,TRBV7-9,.,CASSFPLRGGRSEKLFF,TGTGCCAGCAGCTTCCCCTTAAGAGGAGGACGAAGTGAAAAACTGTTTTTT
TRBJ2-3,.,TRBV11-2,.,CASSKTPTDTQYF,TGTGCCAGCAGCAAAACCCCCACAGATACGCAGTATTTT
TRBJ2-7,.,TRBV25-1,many,CASRGYEQYF,TGTGCCAGCAGGGGCTACGAGCAGTACTTC
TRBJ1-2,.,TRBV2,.,CASSFMGGYTF,TGTGCCAGCAGTTTCATGGGGGGCTACACCTTC
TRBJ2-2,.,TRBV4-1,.,CASSQVGLGTGELFF,TGCGCCAGCAGCCAAGTAGGGTTGGGCACCGGGGAGCTGTTTTTT
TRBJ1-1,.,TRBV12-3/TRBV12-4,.,CASSRDTADTEAFF,TGTGCCAGCAGCAGGGATACAGCGGACACTGAAGCTTTCTTT